This T cell receptor (beta chain) is from a study of cytomegalovirus exposure and HLA in healthy donors. Broader study findings: First-cohort TCR clusters were later found to tend to co-occur in the roughly 110 validation repertoires. Listed as cytomegalovirus-associated were approximately 160 TCR beta chains.

On this clone itself: Its target is unknown.

Sequenced by immunoSEQ multiplex PCR; TCRdb stores in-frame clones only, minus some. The data hold 43,000 or so clones, with around nine tenths observed a single time. The junction had 1 base not matched to a gene; V was cut back by 5 bases and J by 5 bases. The germline V gene has CDR1 SGHTA and CDR2 FQGTGA. The CDR3 loop spans 12 amino acids. The sequence derives from a man younger than 35 in good health and CMV-seronegative. V is TRBV7-3 and J is TRBJ2-3, with 7 bases identical to TRBD2. The sequenced material came from PBMCs. The CDR3 coding sequence is TGTGCCAGCAGCCCGGGGGGAGATACGCAGTATTTT. Its protein is CASSPGGDTQYF. Full variable domain (remainder filled in from reference TRBV7-3 and TRBJ2-3): GAGVSQTPSNKVTEKGKYVELRCDPISGHTALYWYRQSLGQGPEFLIYFQGTGAADDSGLPNDRFFAVRPEGSVSTLKIQRTERGDSAVYLCASSPGGDTQYFGPGTRLTVL.